The TCR beta chain under discussion was sequenced for a study of blood T cells in healthy people across ages. Regarding the study as a whole: Whereas aged donors had fewer naive CD4+ cells, long-lived donors had more of them and higher diversity. Strong correlation linked observed beta diversity and percent naive T cells.

For the second PCR, which ran for roughly 6 to 12 cycles, a sample-barcoded 5' primer and a J-beta primer mix were used. TCRdb passed the 5' RACE reads through MiXCR, listing each CDR3 protein once. The sample carries around 1,800,000 distinct CDR3 sequences, about two fifths recorded once. Germline values: CDR1 DFQATT, CDR2 SNEGSKA (reference sequence). The CDR3 consists of 12 residues. Germline trimming cut 6 bases from V and 13 bases from J; bases unmatched to any gene: 13. For this clonotype: Its antigen is currently unknown.

This receptor was identified in a human donor in good health. The specimen was blood. This sequence joins TRBV20-1 and TRBJ2-5, with 8 bases identical to TRBD1. The CDR3 spells CSALDRASPPYF. For the CDR3, the DNA is TGCAGTGCGCTGGACAGGGCGAGCCCTCCGTACTTC.